A single sample is the source of the 13 T cell receptor beta chains below, sequenced in a study of cytomegalovirus exposure and HLA in healthy donors. This PCR relied on a set of 60 Vbeta primers and 13 Jbeta primers. TCRdb keeps only in-frame clones here, not all; method: immunoSEQ multiplex PCR. Of over 150,000 clones detected, approximately 85% appear once; the ten largest clones hold roughly 0.99%. Sample: PBMCs. The receptors were gathered from a girl between 2 and 10 years old in good health and CMV-seropositive.

The rearrangement uses TRBV7-6 and TRBJ1-5, with TRBD1 matching over 7 bases. The CDR3 has 16 amino acids. Germline V gene sequence: CDR1 SGHVS, CDR2 FNYEAQ. Trimming cost V 4 bases and J 0 bases; bases outside gene matches: 6. The CDR3 DNA reads as TGTGCCAGCAGCTCCGGACAGGTTTATAGCAATCAGCCCCAGCATTTT. Translating gives CASSSGQVYSNQPQHF. The full variable domain, its missing parts supplied by reference TRBV7-6 and TRBJ1-5, is GAGVSQSPRYKVTKRGQDVALRCDPISGHVSLYWYRQALGQGPEFLTYFNYEAQQDKSGLPNDRFSAERPEGSISTLTIQRTEQRDSAMYRCASSSGQVYSNQPQHFGDGTRLSIL.

This rearrangement joins TRBV5-1 to TRBJ2-1, with TRBD2 matching over 7 bases. The CDR3 extends over 12 amino acids. Trimming removed 4 bases from V and 10 bases from J; junction bases left unmatched: 5. The germline V gene encodes CDR1 SGHRS and CDR2 YFSETQ. Here the CDR3 DNA reads TGCGCCAGCAGCCTGGGACTAAAGGAGCAGTTCTTC. Residues: CASSLGLKEQFF.

The rearrangement links TRBV19 to TRBJ1-2, with 8 bases aligning to TRBD1. V lost 5 bases to trimming and J lost 7 bases; unmatched junction nucleotides: 12. CDR1 and CDR2 from the germline V gene are LNHDA and SQIVND (reference sequence). This CDR3 comprises 15 residues. DNA for the CDR3: TGTGCCAGTAGTGCACCAGGGGGCGTCTTTGTTGGCTACACCTTC. It specifies CASSAPGGVFVGYTF.

This chain connects TRBV18 to TRBJ1-1, with TRBD1 matching over 10 bases. The CDR3 has 17 residues. Germline-derived CDR1 and CDR2 are KGHSH and LQKENI. J lost 1 base, V lost 4 bases, and 9 bases had no gene match. This CDR3 reads CASSRTGGLSGNTEAFF. The CDR3 nucleotides are TGTGCCAGCTCACGGACAGGGGGTCTTTCGGGGAACACTGAAGCTTTCTTT.

The chain links TRBV2 to TRBJ2-2; 12 bases line up with TRBD2. The CDR3 totals 17 residues. With 1 base clipped from V and 2 bases from J, the junction kept 2 bases outside the gene matches. From germline, CDR1 is SNHLY and CDR2 FYNNEI. The CDR3 loop reads CASSEELAGGNTGELFF. The CDR3 DNA follows: TGTGCCAGCAGTGAAGAACTAGCGGGAGGCAACACCGGGGAGCTGTTTTTT. Drawing the rest from reference TRBV2 and TRBJ2-2, the complete variable domain is EPEVTQTPSHQVTQMGQEVILRCVPISNHLYFYWYRQILGQKVEFLVSFYNNEISEKSEIFDDQFSVERPDGSNFTLKIRSTKLEDSAMYFCASSEELAGGNTGELFFGEGSRLTVL.

V is TRBV9 and J is TRBJ2-2; TRBD2 matches at 12 bases. The CDR3 runs 16 residues. From germline, CDR1 is SGDLS and CDR2 YYNGEE. J was trimmed by 3 bases and V by 4 bases; bases with no gene match: 4. CDR3 bases: TGTGCCAGCAGCCATCTAGCGGGGGGGGACACCGGGGAGCTGTTTTTT. Encoded protein: CASSHLAGGDTGELFF.

The gene calls are TRBV30 and TRBJ1-2; 10 nucleotides match TRBD1. Germline CDR1 and CDR2: GTSNPN and SVGIG (reference sequence). Trimming removed 1 base from V and 8 bases from J; junction bases left unmatched: 4. CDR3 length: 13 residues. The CDR3 DNA follows: TGTGCCTGGAGTGGACAGGGGGCGTCAGGCTACACCTTC. This codes for CAWSGQGASGYTF.

J is TRBJ2-7 and V is TRBV28; no firm D call. The CDR3 consists of 13 residues. The V end was cut by 5 bases, the J end by 6 bases, with 14 bases between. Germline V gives CDR1 MDHEN, CDR2 SYDVKM. CDR3 in amino acids: CASSLPGVGEQYF. The CDR3 DNA is TGTGCCAGCAGTCTTCCCGGAGTGGGCGAGCAGTACTTC.

The V and J genes are TRBV10-3 and TRBJ2-1; maybe TRBD1 (6 bases). The germline V and J ends were trimmed by 8 bases and 6 bases, with 11 bases remaining between them. This CDR3 comprises 12 residues. The germline gives CDR1 ENHRY, CDR2 SYGVKD. The chain's CDR3 is CAIATGRNEQFF. The CDR3 DNA reads TGTGCCATCGCGACAGGACGCAATGAGCAGTTCTTC.

The chain joins TRBV21-1 to TRBJ1-1; TRBD1, the table's D call, was not compared with the DNA. TRBV21-1 is classified as a pseudogene. The CDR3 is 15 amino acids. The CDR3 bases are TGTGCCAGCAGCAAAATGCCCCAGGGTCGAACTGAAGCTTTCTTT. The encoded protein is CASSKMPQGRTEAFF.

The chain carries TRBV4-1 and TRBJ1-3, with D unclear. The length of the CDR3 is 13 residues. Germline CDR1 and CDR2: MGHRA and YSYEKL. V was clipped by 5 bases and J by 4 bases, with 9 bases between them. The CDR3 spells CASSSREGNTIYF. The CDR3, as DNA: TGCGCCAGCAGCTCCCGCGAGGGAAACACCATATATTTT.

The chain has TRBV2 and TRBJ1-1; 12 nucleotides align to TRBD1. The CDR3 runs 14 residues. Germline loops: CDR1 SNHLY, CDR2 FYNNEI. The junction had 2 bases not matched to a gene; V was cut back by 6 bases and J by 3 bases. The CDR3 DNA reads as TGTGCCAGCAGCGGGGACAGGGGGCACACTGAAGCTTTCTTT. It codes for CASSGDRGHTEAFF.

The chain recombines TRBV25-1 with TRBJ2-7, with 9 bases aligning to TRBD2. This CDR3 has 18 amino acids. CDR1 and CDR2 (germline): MGHDK, SYGVNS. Losses at the gene ends were 0 bases for V and 3 bases for J; bases not matched to a gene: 12. The CDR3 sequence: CASSEYQGTLAGGYEQYF. The CDR3 DNA follows: TGTGCCAGCAGTGAATACCAGGGAACACTAGCGGGTGGCTACGAGCAGTACTTC.